A selection of T cell receptor beta chains follows, all from one sample in a study of CD8+ T cells in alopecia areata. Data came from immunoSEQ multiplex PCR; TCRdb stores just in-frame clones and leaves some out. The sample gives 150,000 to 200,000 clones, roughly 60% of which show up once; about 1.3% is in the top ten. This material consisted of CD4+ T cells sorted from blood, taken at roughly week 49, from a patient treated with tofacitinib. The receptors derive from a human donor with alopecia areata. CDR3s include the opening cysteine and the closing phenylalanine or tryptophan. A D gene is named only where the DNA matches it firmly. Size values are once, few and many counts, or a class for expanded clones, and some rows have none.

V gene	D gene	J gene	clone size	CDR3 protein
TRBV29-1	TRBD1	TRBJ2-5	-	CSVGTGALQETQYF
TRBV13	-	TRBJ1-6	-	CASSLGRQGKSPLHF
TRBV18	-	TRBJ1-1	-	CASSPSGNTEAFF
TRBV29-1	TRBD1	TRBJ1-1	-	CSVVPGLTGGGGTEAFF
TRBV30	-	TRBJ1-2	-	CAWFRVNDGYTF
TRBV9	-	TRBJ1-3	few	CASRGLRGNTIYF
TRBV29-1	-	TRBJ1-2	-	CSARQTKGGYTF
TRBV6-5	-	TRBJ2-4	-	CASSPGPKNIQYF
TRBV30	-	TRBJ2-4	-	CAWTSSRRDPDQYF
TRBV29-1	-	TRBJ1-2	few	CSVAPGLGDGYTF
TRBV25-1	-	TRBJ1-2	-	CASRDFYGYTF
TRBV30	-	TRBJ2-6	-	CAWSRGTTISGANVLTF
TRBV5-1	-	TRBJ2-1	-	CASSPDSSNEQFF
TRBV29-1	-	TRBJ1-1	-	CSVRTEAFF
TRBV19	-	TRBJ2-1	many	CASRSFGGTYNEQFF
TRBV4-3	-	TRBJ1-1	-	CASSQELQGRNTEAFF
TRBV4-3	-	TRBJ2-3	many	CASSQDGGGTQYF
TRBV5-1	TRBD1	TRBJ2-1	-	CASSLDAGGPNEQFF
TRBV5-1	-	TRBJ2-5	-	CASSLYPTETQYF